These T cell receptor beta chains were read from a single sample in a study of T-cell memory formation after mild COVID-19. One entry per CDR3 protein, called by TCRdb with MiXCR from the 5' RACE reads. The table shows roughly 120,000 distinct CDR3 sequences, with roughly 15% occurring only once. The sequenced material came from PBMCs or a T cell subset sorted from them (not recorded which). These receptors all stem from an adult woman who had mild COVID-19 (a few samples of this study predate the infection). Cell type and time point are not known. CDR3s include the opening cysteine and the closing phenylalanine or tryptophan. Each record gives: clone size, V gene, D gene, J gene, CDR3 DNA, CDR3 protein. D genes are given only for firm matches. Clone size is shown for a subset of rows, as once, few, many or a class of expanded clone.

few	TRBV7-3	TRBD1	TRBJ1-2	TGTGCCAGCAGCACCTCCGGGACAGGGAACTATGGCTACACCTTC	CASSTSGTGNYGYTF
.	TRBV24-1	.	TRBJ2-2	TGTGCCACCCGTGCTAGAACAGGGAACACCGGGGAGCTGTTTTTT	CATRARTGNTGELFF
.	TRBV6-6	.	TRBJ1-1	TGTGCCAGCAGTTACGTCGGACCGAACACTGAAGCTTTCTTT	CASSYVGPNTEAFF
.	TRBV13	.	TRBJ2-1	TGTGCCAGCAGCCTCTTCGACAATGAGCAGTTCTTC	CASSLFDNEQFF
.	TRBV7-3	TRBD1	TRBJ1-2	TGTGCCAGCAGCTTAGCGGGACAGGGAAACTATGGCTACACCTTC	CASSLAGQGNYGYTF
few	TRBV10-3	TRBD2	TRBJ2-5	TGTGCCATCAGTGAAGGATGGATAGCGGGGAGCCCACAAGAGACCCAGTACTTC	CAISEGWIAGSPQETQYF
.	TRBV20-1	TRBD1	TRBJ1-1	TGCAGTGCTAGACCCCTTCGGACAGGCACCCCTGAAGCTTTCTTT	CSARPLRTGTPEAFF
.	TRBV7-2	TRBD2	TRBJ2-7	TGTGCCAGCAGCCCTTGGGAGGGCGAGCAGTACTTC	CASSPWEGEQYF
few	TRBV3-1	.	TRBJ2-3	TGTGCCAGCAGCCAAGACCTCCGCGGGGATACGCAGTATTTT	CASSQDLRGDTQYF
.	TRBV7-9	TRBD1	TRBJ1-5	TGTGCCAGCAGCCGGACAGGGGTCCAGCCCCAGCATTTT	CASSRTGVQPQHF
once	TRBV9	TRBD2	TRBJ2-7	TGTGCCAGCAGCGTAAGGGCTAGCGGCACCTACGAGCAGTACTTC	CASSVRASGTYEQYF